This TCR beta chain appears in the sequencing data of a study of blood T cell repertoires in COVID-19. Authors' data handling: Reference gene primer amplification in the assay estimated nucleated cell counts. Method: immunoSEQ multiplex PCR; TCRdb's copy keeps in-frame clones and lacks some. That table is the source of V, J and clone size, and D and trimming were worked out from the DNA. The sample gives over 95,000 clones, around 81% of which show up once; more than 9% is in the top ten. The CDR3 runs 15 residues. From germline, CDR1 is MNHNY and CDR2 SVGAGI (reference sequence). Losses at the gene ends were 2 bases for V and 4 bases for J; bases not matched to a gene: 6.

The V and J genes are TRBV6-6 and TRBJ1-1; TRBD1 aligns across 8 bases. Sequencing was performed on peripheral blood. The TCR originated in a human donor in a cohort sampled during active COVID-19. The CDR3 is CASSYPGGESTEAFF. The CDR3 coding sequence is TGTGCCAGCAGTTACCCAGGGGGCGAGTCCACTGAAGCTTTCTTT.